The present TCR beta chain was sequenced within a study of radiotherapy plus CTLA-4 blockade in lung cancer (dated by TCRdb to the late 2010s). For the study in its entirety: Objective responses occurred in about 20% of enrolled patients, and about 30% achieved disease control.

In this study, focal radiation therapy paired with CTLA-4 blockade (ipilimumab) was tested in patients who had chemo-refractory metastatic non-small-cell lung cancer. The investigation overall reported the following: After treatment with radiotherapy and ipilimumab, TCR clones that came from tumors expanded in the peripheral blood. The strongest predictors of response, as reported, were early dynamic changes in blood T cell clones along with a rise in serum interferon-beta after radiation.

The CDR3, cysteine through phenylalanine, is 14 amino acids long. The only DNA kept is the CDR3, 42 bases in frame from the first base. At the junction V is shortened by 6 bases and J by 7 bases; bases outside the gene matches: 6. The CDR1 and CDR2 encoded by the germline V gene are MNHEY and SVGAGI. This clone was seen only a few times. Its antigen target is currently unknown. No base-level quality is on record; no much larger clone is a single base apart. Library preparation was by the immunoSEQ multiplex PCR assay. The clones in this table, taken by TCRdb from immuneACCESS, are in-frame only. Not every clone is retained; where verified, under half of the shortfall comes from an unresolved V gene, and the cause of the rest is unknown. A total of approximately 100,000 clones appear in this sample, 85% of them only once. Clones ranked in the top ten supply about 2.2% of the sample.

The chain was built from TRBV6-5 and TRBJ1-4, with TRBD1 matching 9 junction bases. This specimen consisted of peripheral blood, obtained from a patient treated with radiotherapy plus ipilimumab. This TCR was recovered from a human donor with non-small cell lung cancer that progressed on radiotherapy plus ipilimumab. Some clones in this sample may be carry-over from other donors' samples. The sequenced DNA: TGTGCCAGCAGCAACAGGGGGCTGAGTGAAAAACTGTTTTTT. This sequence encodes CASSNRGLSEKLFF.